Presented here are 25 T cell receptor beta chains from one specimen sequenced in a study of CD8+ T cells in alopecia areata (dated by TCRdb to the late 2010s). The time point label corresponds to: 20 to 30 weeks on oral tofacitinib. This sample's treatment or condition label indicates: oral pan-JAK inhibitor, 5-10 mg twice daily. Library construction relied on the immunoSEQ multiplex PCR assay. For TCR sequencing, RNA was extracted from every sample and reverse transcribed into cDNA to serve as template. TCRdb stores this immuneACCESS table with in-frame sequences only. Part of the clones is absent; in the studies checked, under half of the shortfall reflects unresolved V genes, and no reason is known for the rest. This sample lists roughly 120,000 clones; 56% were detected once. The ten largest clones take up roughly 3.5% of the sample. Material: CD4+ T cells sorted from blood, obtained at week 24, from a patient treated with tofacitinib. Source of these receptors: a human donor with alopecia areata.

The V and J genes are TRBV18 and TRBJ1-1, with 8 bases identical to TRBD1. Trimming cost V 3 bases and J 4 bases; bases outside gene matches: 4. The length of the CDR3 is 14 residues. Germline V gene data show CDR1 as KGHSH and CDR2 as LQKENI. CDR3 in amino acids: CASSPITGGTEAFF. The CDR3 nucleotides are TGTGCCAGCTCACCCATAACAGGGGGCACTGAAGCTTTCTTT.

The rearrangement links TRBV10-3 to TRBJ1-5; no clear D gene. V was shortened by 0 bases and J by 7 bases, with 10 bases between the two germline ends. This CDR3 has 14 amino acids. CDR1 and CDR2 (germline): ENHRY, SYGVKD. CDR3 in amino acids: CAISESHSTQPQHF. The CDR3 coding sequence is TGTGCCATCAGTGAGTCGCATTCAACGCAGCCCCAGCATTTT.

This clone was counted a few times. This chain links TRBV10-3 with TRBJ2-5; D is perhaps TRBD2 (5 bases). V lost 11 bases and J lost 3, with 10 bases in between. The CDR3 loop spans 11 amino acids. Germline CDR1 is ENHRY and CDR2 is SYGVKD. In nucleotides, the CDR3 is TGTGCCTCCCAGGAGGAAGAGACCCAGTACTTC. Translating gives CASQEEETQYF.

The chain uses TRBV5-6 and TRBJ1-2; no firm D call. Germline loops: CDR1 SGHDT, CDR2 YYEEEE. The V end lost 1 base, the J end lost 6 bases, and 10 bases lay between the germline ends. CDR3 length: 13 amino acids. The CDR3 loop reads CASSLRMGNGYTF. Here the CDR3 DNA reads TGTGCCAGCAGCTTGAGAATGGGGAATGGCTACACCTTC.

The V gene is TRBV2, the J gene TRBJ2-5; D gene ambiguous. Between the trimmed V and J ends, which lost 2 bases and 4 bases, there was a span of 5 bases. Per germline, CDR1 SNHLY and CDR2 FYNNEI. This CDR3 contains 12 residues. The CDR3 nucleotides read TGTGCCAGCAGTGAAACCAGAGAGACCCAGTACTTC. Translating it yields CASSETRETQYF.

The J gene is TRBJ1-1, the V gene TRBV5-1, with 7 bases aligning to TRBD1. This CDR3 comprises 13 residues. The V gene end was trimmed by 2 bases and the J gene end by 6 bases; junction bases not matched to a gene: 4. CDR1 is SGHRS and CDR2 is YFSETQ in the germline V gene. CDR3 protein: CASSFRQGAEAFF. CDR3 coding DNA: TGCGCCAGCAGCTTTCGACAGGGCGCTGAAGCTTTCTTT.

The chain combines TRBV30 with TRBJ1-2, with TRBD1 matching 9 bases. The CDR3 consists of 17 residues. The germline V gene has CDR1 GTSNPN and CDR2 SVGIG (reference sequence). J lost 7 bases, V lost 0 bases, and 15 bases had no gene match. The CDR3 loop reads CAWSVPGQGIAAGGYTF. DNA for the CDR3: TGTGCCTGGAGTGTTCCGGGACAGGGCATAGCGGCGGGTGGCTACACCTTC. The variable domain in full, with the rest retrieved from reference TRBV30 and TRBJ1-2, is SQTIHQWPATLVQPVGSPLSLECTVEGTSNPNLYWYRQAAGRGLQLLFYSVGIGQISSEVPQNLSASRPQDRQFILSSKKLLLSDSGFYLCAWSVPGQGIAAGGYTFGSGTRLTVV.

This chain joins TRBV30 and TRBJ1-4, with D unclear. Trimming stripped 5 bases from V and 6 bases from J, with 7 bases between. The CDR3 is 11 residues long. The germline V gene encodes CDR1 GTSNPN and CDR2 SVGIG (reference sequence). The CDR3 reads CAWGTDEKLFF. The CDR3 coding sequence is TGTGCCTGGGGTACTGATGAAAAACTGTTTTTT.

The chain combines TRBV5-1 with TRBJ2-5, with D perhaps TRBD1 (6 bases). The CDR3 sequence is 15 residues long. Trimming removed 0 bases at V and 1 base at J, with 10 bases between. Germline values: CDR1 SGHRS, CDR2 YFSETQ. The CDR3, as DNA: TGCGCCAGCAGCTTGGTTAGGACAGCCCAAGAGACCCAGTACTTC. This translates into CASSLVRTAQETQYF.

This clone has more than one count but fewer than ten. V and J are TRBV11-2 and TRBJ1-4, with unresolved D. The germline gives CDR1 SGHAT, CDR2 FQNNGV. The CDR3 loop spans 14 amino acids. V lost 5 bases and J 4 bases, leaving 11 bases between the germline ends. The CDR3 spells CASSPDPYNEKLFF. The CDR3 DNA reads as TGTGCCAGCAGCCCGGACCCATATAATGAAAAACTGTTTTTT.

This clone was observed a few times. This sequence joins TRBV7-9 and TRBJ1-1, with D possibly TRBD1 on 5 matching bases. Per germline, CDR1 SEHNR and CDR2 FQNEAQ (reference sequence). V lost 5 bases to trimming and J lost 0 bases, with 13 bases between them. CDR3 length equals 15 residues. In nucleotides, the CDR3 is TGTGCCAGCAGCCGACAGAACTTTATGAACACTGAAGCTTTCTTT. Amino acid sequence: CASSRQNFMNTEAFF.

The chain combines TRBV11-2 with TRBJ2-1; D could derive from TRBD1 or TRBD2 (5 bases each). CDR1 is SGHAT and CDR2 is FQNNGV in the germline V gene. There are 15 residues in the CDR3. V was shortened by 0 bases and J by 4 bases, with 10 bases between the two germline ends. The CDR3 DNA reads as TGTGCCAGCAGCTTAGACGAGGGGAAGTACAATGAGCAGTTCTTC. Protein sequence: CASSLDEGKYNEQFF.

V gene TRBV7-9 combines with J gene TRBJ2-4; D uncertain. Germline values: CDR1 SEHNR, CDR2 FQNEAQ (reference sequence). Trimming shortened V by 5 bases and J by 0 bases, and 8 bases separated the two germline ends. The CDR3 is 14 residues long. CDR3 sequence: CASSPSGAKNIQYF. The CDR3 DNA reads as TGTGCCAGCAGCCCCTCGGGAGCCAAAAACATTCAGTACTTC.

This clone occurred a few times. The V call is TRBV2, the J call TRBJ2-4; D is perhaps TRBD2 (5 bases). V shed 6 bases and J shed 8 bases, with 8 bases lying between them. This CDR3 has 11 residues. In germline, CDR1 is SNHLY, CDR2 FYNNEI. CDR3 bases: TGTGCCAGCAGGACGAGGGACATTCAGTACTTC. The encoded protein is CASRTRDIQYF.

Comment on this clone: A junction boundary mismatches the germline segment, possibly from a read error. V gene TRBV7-2 combines with J gene TRBJ1-1; D uncertain. CDR3 size: 14 residues. From germline, CDR1 is SGHTA and CDR2 FQGNSA. CDR3 bases: TGTGCCAGCAGCTCCTCTCGTCGGATACTTGAATCTTTCTTT. This translates into CASSSSRRILESFF.

This clone was counted between two and nine times. V and J are TRBV10-3 and TRBJ1-4; D remains ambiguous. Trimming took 6 bases from V and 7 from J, leaving 12 bases between them. The CDR3 is 13 residues long. CDR1 and CDR2 (germline): ENHRY, SYGVKD. The CDR3 region has the DNA TGTGCCATCAGGGAGGAGCCGAGTGAAAAACTGTTTTTT. This encodes CAIREEPSEKLFF.

This clone was counted a few times. The chain has TRBV4-3 and TRBJ2-5, with 9 bases identical to TRBD2. This CDR3 has 14 residues. V lost 3 bases, J lost 5 bases, and 4 bases stayed unmatched. CDR1 and CDR2 (germline): LGHNA, YSLEER. The CDR3 DNA reads TGCGCCAGCAGCCAGGGACTAGCTGGGGAGACCCAGTACTTC. Its protein is CASSQGLAGETQYF.

V usage is TRBV7-2 and J usage is TRBJ2-7, with TRBD1 identical over 9 bases. Germline loops: CDR1 SGHTA, CDR2 FQGNSA. The CDR3 has 14 residues. V shed 5 bases, J shed 4 bases, and the junction held 6 bases outside the gene matches. This CDR3 reads CASSTGQGPYEQYF. The CDR3 coding sequence is TGTGCCAGCAGCACGGGACAGGGACCTTACGAGCAGTACTTC. Full variable domain (outside the CDR3, taken from reference TRBV7-2 and TRBJ2-7): GAGVSQSPSNKVTEKGKDVELRCDPISGHTALYWYRQSLGQGLEFLIYFQGNSAPDKSGLPSDRFSAERTGGSVSTLTIQRTQQEDSAVYLCASSTGQGPYEQYFGPGTRLTVT.

The chain recombines TRBV4-1 with TRBJ1-6; D is possibly TRBD1 (6 bases). Germline V gene sequence: CDR1 MGHRA, CDR2 YSYEKL. V was cut by 2 bases and J by 3 bases, with 14 bases left in between. The CDR3 consists of 17 residues. The CDR3 here is CASSQSTDRDYNSPLHF. In nucleotides, the CDR3 is TGCGCCAGCAGCCAAAGCACGGACAGAGACTATAATTCACCCCTCCACTTT.

This clone turned up a few times. The CDR3 here is CSVARGATSYEQYF. The CDR3 bases are TGCAGCGTAGCAAGGGGGGCGACATCCTACGAGCAGTACTTC. This chain connects TRBV29-1 to TRBJ2-7, with D perhaps matching TRBD1 or TRBD2 (6 bases each). This CDR3 has 14 amino acids. The V end lost 6 bases, the J end lost 1 base, and 16 bases lay between the germline ends. The germline CDR1 and CDR2 sequences are SQVTM and ANQGSEA.

The table lists this clone with a count of one. The chain employs TRBV9 and TRBJ2-1, with TRBD2 identical over 9 bases. The CDR3 consists of 20 residues. Germline assignment: CDR1 SGDLS and CDR2 YYNGEE. Germline trimming cut 1 base from V and 3 bases from J; bases unmatched to any gene: 17. The CDR3 here is CASSVSYGWTKRGVYNEQFF. The CDR3 bases are TGTGCCAGCAGCGTATCCTACGGTTGGACTAAGCGGGGGGTCTACAATGAGCAGTTCTTC.

This chain joins TRBV18 and TRBJ2-7, with D perhaps TRBD2 (6 bases). This CDR3 region has 14 residues. The V gene lost 2 bases and the J gene lost 6 bases, with 14 bases spanning the gap. CDR1 KGHSH and CDR2 LQKENI come from the germline V gene. This CDR3 reads CASSPGWRGGEQYF. As DNA, the CDR3 is TGTGCCAGCTCACCAGGGTGGAGGGGAGGCGAGCAGTACTTC.

This clone has just a few counts. The CDR3 reads CASRLGLTDTQYF. In DNA form, the CDR3 reads TGTGCCAGCAGGCTAGGACTCACAGATACGCAGTATTTT. This sequence joins TRBV2 and TRBJ2-3; perhaps TRBD2 as D (5 bases). CDR3 length: 13 residues. The germline gives CDR1 SNHLY, CDR2 FYNNEI. The V gene lost 6 bases and the J gene lost 2 bases, with 9 bases spanning the gap.

This chain uses TRBV29-1 with TRBJ2-1; D call uncertain. This CDR3 is 11 amino acids long. Looked up from germline, CDR1 is SQVTM and CDR2 is ANQGSEA. Trimming took off 0 bases at V and 9 bases at J, with 6 bases between the two ends. CDR3 in amino acids: CSVEDVGEQFF. CDR3 in DNA: TGCAGCGTTGAAGATGTAGGTGAGCAGTTCTTC.

The V and J genes are TRBV7-9 and TRBJ2-7; D ambiguous. The germline V gene has CDR1 SEHNR and CDR2 FQNEAQ (reference sequence). The CDR3 has 13 amino acids. Between the trimmed V and J ends, which lost 7 bases and 1 base, there was a span of 11 bases. The CDR3 coding sequence is TGTGCCAGCACCCGAAGGGATTCCTACGAGCAGTACTTC. Translating it yields CASTRRDSYEQYF.